The 15 T cell receptor beta chains given below trace back to one sample, sequenced in a study of blood T cell repertoires in COVID-19. Clones were sequenced by immunoSEQ multiplex PCR, and TCRdb holds only the in-frame ones, with some missing. Counted here are approximately 290,000 clones, roughly 87% occurring once; the ten biggest clones make up around 2.1%. Sequencing used peripheral blood. These receptors all stem from a man aged 18-30 years with active or convalescent COVID-19.

The rearrangement uses TRBV29-1 and TRBJ1-5; 8 nucleotides line up with TRBD1. The J segment lost 6 bases and the V segment lost 6 bases, leaving 4 bases of the junction unmatched. The germline V gene encodes CDR1 SQVTM and CDR2 ANQGSEA. There are 12 residues in the CDR3. The CDR3 loop reads CSVQGAGQPQHF. The CDR3 nucleotides are TGCAGCGTCCAGGGGGCTGGTCAGCCCCAGCATTTT.

This chain uses TRBV9 with TRBJ1-6, with D unclear. Germline values: CDR1 SGDLS, CDR2 YYNGEE. The ends were cut back, 3 bases at V and 3 bases at J, with 7 bases in the middle. This CDR3 has 14 amino acids. CDR3 residues: CASSDGSYNSPLHF. In nucleotides, the CDR3 is TGTGCCAGCAGCGATGGTAGCTATAATTCACCCCTCCACTTT.

V and J are TRBV5-4 and TRBJ2-6; possible D gene TRBD2, 5 bases. The CDR3 sequence is 17 residues long. From germline, CDR1 is SGHNT and CDR2 YYREEE (reference sequence). V lost 2 bases and J 0 bases, leaving 12 bases between the germline ends. The CDR3 DNA reads TGTGCCAGCAGCTTCGGGGAATCCAACTCTGGGGCCAACGTCCTGACTTTC. Residues: CASSFGESNSGANVLTF. Drawing the rest from reference TRBV5-4 and TRBJ2-6, the complete variable domain is ETGVTQSPTHLIKTRGQQVTLRCSSQSGHNTVSWYQQALGQGPQFIFQYYREEENGRGNFPPRFSGLQFPNYSSELNVNALELDDSALYLCASSFGESNSGANVLTFGAGSRLTVL.

The chain has TRBV4-1 and TRBJ2-7; D may be TRBD2 (5 bases). Between the trimmed V and J ends, which lost 1 base and 7 bases, there was a span of 14 bases. The CDR3 sequence is 14 residues long. Germline V gene data show CDR1 as MGHRA and CDR2 as YSYEKL. The CDR3 spells CASSQGILGGEQYF. CDR3 DNA: TGCGCCAGCAGCCAAGGGATTCTCGGAGGTGAGCAGTACTTC.

This CDR3 is CASRLAGLTEQYF. The CDR3 DNA follows: TGTGCCAGCCGACTAGCGGGACTCACAGAGCAGTACTTC. The chain joins TRBV2 to TRBJ2-7; TRBD2 matches 11 bases. CDR3 length: 13 residues. Germline trimming cut 8 bases from V and 7 bases from J; bases unmatched to any gene: 7. The germline CDR1 and CDR2 sequences are SNHLY and FYNNEI.

The rearrangement uses TRBV19 and TRBJ1-2; TRBD1 aligns across 10 bases. Germline values: CDR1 LNHDA, CDR2 SQIVND (reference sequence). CDR3 length equals 13 residues. V dropped 4 bases and J dropped 6; count of bases not matched to a gene: 2. DNA for the CDR3: TGTGCCAGTAGTAGACAGGGGGCGAATGGCTACACCTTC. Protein: CASSRQGANGYTF.

The V gene is TRBV10-1, the J gene TRBJ2-5, with 7 positions matching TRBD2. V gave up 2 bases and J gave up 0 bases; unmatched junction bases: 6. This CDR3 is 16 amino acids long. CDR1 and CDR2 (germline): WNHNN, SYGVQD (reference sequence). The CDR3 here is CASSEASSGYQETQYF. The CDR3, as DNA: TGCGCCAGCAGTGAGGCGTCTAGCGGTTACCAAGAGACCCAGTACTTC.

This clone was seen once. This chain links TRBV5-1 with TRBJ1-4; 7 bases align to TRBD1. There are 15 residues in the CDR3. Germline V gives CDR1 SGHRS, CDR2 YFSETQ. The ends lost 0 bases at V and 8 bases at J; junction bases unmatched: 7. The CDR3 here is CASSLGGGAGEKLFF. The CDR3 DNA reads TGCGCCAGCAGCTTGGGAGGGGGCGCGGGAGAAAAACTGTTTTTT.

V gene TRBV7-8 combines with J gene TRBJ1-5; D possibly corresponds to TRBD1 (6 bases). The CDR3 is 15 residues long. Germline values: CDR1 SGHVS, CDR2 FQNEAQ. Trimming stripped 5 bases from V and 4 bases from J, with 15 bases between. In nucleotides, the CDR3 is TGTGCCAGCAGCCCAAGTTGGCAGGGGAATCAGCCCCAGCATTTT. Its protein is CASSPSWQGNQPQHF.

A single count supports this clone. This chain links TRBV5-4 with TRBJ2-3; maybe TRBD2 (6 bases). CDR3 length: 14 residues. V lost 3 bases and J lost 2, with 10 bases in between. Germline loops: CDR1 SGHNT, CDR2 YYREEE (reference sequence). The CDR3 nucleotides read TGTGCCAGCAGCTGGAGGGCGCACACAGATACGCAGTATTTT. It codes for CASSWRAHTDTQYF.

This clone has a single count. The chain couples TRBV5-6 to TRBJ1-1; weak D call: TRBD1 (5 bases). Germline-derived CDR1 and CDR2 are SGHDT and YYEEEE. The V and J ends lost 0 bases and 5 bases respectively, with 23 bases between them. This CDR3 spans 18 amino acids. The chain's CDR3 is CASSLAGVSGAGLTEAFF. DNA of the CDR3: TGTGCCAGCAGCTTGGCCGGGGTTAGCGGGGCAGGGTTGACTGAAGCTTTCTTT.

The J gene is TRBJ2-7, the V gene TRBV27; tentative D call: TRBD2 (6 bases). With 5 bases removed from V and 3 bases from J, the gap between germline ends came to 14 bases. The germline gives CDR1 MNHEY, CDR2 SMNVEV (reference sequence). This CDR3 spans 14 amino acids. CDR3 DNA sequence: TGTGCCAGCAGTCCAGCGGGTTCGAGCTACGAGCAGTACTTC. It translates to CASSPAGSSYEQYF.

The rearrangement joins TRBV6-5 to TRBJ1-5; 8 bases are shared with TRBD1. The length of the CDR3 is 15 residues. Germline V gene sequence: CDR1 MNHEY, CDR2 SVGAGI. Losses at the gene ends were 5 bases for V and 5 bases for J; bases not matched to a gene: 8. The CDR3 spells CASSPGQGADQPQHF. CDR3 in DNA: TGTGCCAGCAGTCCCGGGCAGGGGGCCGATCAGCCCCAGCATTTT.

The rearrangement links TRBV7-8 to TRBJ2-2; TRBD2 aligns across 8 bases. This CDR3 contains 17 residues. Germline CDR1 and CDR2: SGHVS and FQNEAQ. With V trimmed by 5 bases and J by 6 bases, 14 bases remained unmatched. The CDR3 region has the DNA TGTGCCAGCAGCGCGCACCTTAGCGGGATGCCAGCCGGGGAGCTGTTTTTT. Protein product: CASSAHLSGMPAGELFF.

The rearrangement links TRBV5-6 to TRBJ2-3; D unclear. V was cut by 1 base and J by 1 base, with 7 bases left in between. The germline CDR1 and CDR2 sequences are SGHDT and YYEEEE. The CDR3 is 14 amino acids. CDR3 bases: TGTGCCAGCAGCTTGAATCTCGGCACAGATACGCAGTATTTT. Encoded protein: CASSLNLGTDTQYF.